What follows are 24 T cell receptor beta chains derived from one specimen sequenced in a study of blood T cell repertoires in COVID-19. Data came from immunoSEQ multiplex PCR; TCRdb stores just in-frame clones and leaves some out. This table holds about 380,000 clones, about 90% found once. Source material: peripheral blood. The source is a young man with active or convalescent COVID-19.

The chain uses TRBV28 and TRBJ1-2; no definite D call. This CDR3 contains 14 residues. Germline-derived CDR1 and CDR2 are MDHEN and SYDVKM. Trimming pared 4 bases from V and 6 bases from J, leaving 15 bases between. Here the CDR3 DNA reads TGTGCCAGCAGTTCCCCGGCAGGTTTGAATGGCTACACCTTC. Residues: CASSSPAGLNGYTF.

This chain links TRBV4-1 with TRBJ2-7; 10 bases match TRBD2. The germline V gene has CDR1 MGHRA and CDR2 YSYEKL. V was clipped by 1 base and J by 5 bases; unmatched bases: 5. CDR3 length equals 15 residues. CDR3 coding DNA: TGCGCCAGCAGCCAAGGGGGCAGCGGGGGGGACGAGCAGTACTTC. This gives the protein CASSQGGSGGDEQYF.

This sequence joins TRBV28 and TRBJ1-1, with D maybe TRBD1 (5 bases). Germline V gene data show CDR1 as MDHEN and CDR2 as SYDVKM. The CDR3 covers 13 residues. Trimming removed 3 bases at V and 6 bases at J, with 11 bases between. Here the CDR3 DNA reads TGTGCCAGCAGTTTTACAGGAGCCGCTGAAGCTTTCTTT. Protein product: CASSFTGAAEAFF.

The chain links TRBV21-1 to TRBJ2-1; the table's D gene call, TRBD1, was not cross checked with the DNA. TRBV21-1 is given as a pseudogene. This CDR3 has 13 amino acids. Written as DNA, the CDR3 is TGTGCCAGCAGCCCTAGGACAACTGGTCTTCTGTTCTTC. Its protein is CASSPRTTGLLFF.

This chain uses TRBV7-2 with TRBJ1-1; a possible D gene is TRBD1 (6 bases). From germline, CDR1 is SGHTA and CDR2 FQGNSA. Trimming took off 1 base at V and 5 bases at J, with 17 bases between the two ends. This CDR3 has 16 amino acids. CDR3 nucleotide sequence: TGTGCCAGCAGCTTAGTCGGGGGGCGAGGGAGAACTGAAGCTTTCTTT. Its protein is CASSLVGGRGRTEAFF.

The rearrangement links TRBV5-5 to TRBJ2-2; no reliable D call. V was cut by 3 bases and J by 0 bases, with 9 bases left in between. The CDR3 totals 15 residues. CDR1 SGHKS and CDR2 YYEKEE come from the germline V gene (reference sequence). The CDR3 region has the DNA TGTGCCAGCAGCTCAACGACAACGAACACCGGGGAGCTGTTTTTT. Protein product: CASSSTTTNTGELFF.

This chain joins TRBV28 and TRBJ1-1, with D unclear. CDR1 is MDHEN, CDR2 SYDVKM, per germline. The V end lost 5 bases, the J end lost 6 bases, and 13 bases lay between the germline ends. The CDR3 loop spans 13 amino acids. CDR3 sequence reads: CASSPPVGAEAFF. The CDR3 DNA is TGTGCCAGCAGTCCCCCTGTCGGGGCTGAAGCTTTCTTT.

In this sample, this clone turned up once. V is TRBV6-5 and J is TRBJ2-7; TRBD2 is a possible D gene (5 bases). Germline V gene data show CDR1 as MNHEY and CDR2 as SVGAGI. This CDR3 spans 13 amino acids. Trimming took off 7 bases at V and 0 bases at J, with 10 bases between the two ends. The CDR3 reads CASNSGSSYEQYF. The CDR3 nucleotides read TGTGCCAGCAATTCGGGGAGCTCCTACGAGCAGTACTTC.

CDR3 protein: CASSFFGGSLQPQHF. For the CDR3, the DNA is TGTGCCAGCAGTTTTTTCGGGGGGTCTCTTCAGCCCCAGCATTTT. The rearrangement uses TRBV28 and TRBJ1-5; tentatively, D is TRBD1 (5 bases). V lost 3 bases and J lost 6, with 15 bases in between. Germline-derived CDR1 and CDR2 are MDHEN and SYDVKM. The CDR3 runs to 15 residues.

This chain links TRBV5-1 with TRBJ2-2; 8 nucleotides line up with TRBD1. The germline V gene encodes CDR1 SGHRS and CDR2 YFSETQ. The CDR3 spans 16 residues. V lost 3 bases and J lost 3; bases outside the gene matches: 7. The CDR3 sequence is CASSWGQARHTGELFF. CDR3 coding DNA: TGCGCCAGCAGCTGGGGACAGGCTCGTCACACCGGGGAGCTGTTTTTT.

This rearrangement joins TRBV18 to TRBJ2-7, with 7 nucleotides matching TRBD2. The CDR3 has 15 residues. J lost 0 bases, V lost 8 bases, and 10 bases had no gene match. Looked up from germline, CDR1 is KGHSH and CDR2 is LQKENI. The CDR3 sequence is CASQPGAGVSYEQYF. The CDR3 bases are TGTGCCAGCCAACCTGGGGCGGGAGTCTCCTACGAGCAGTACTTC.

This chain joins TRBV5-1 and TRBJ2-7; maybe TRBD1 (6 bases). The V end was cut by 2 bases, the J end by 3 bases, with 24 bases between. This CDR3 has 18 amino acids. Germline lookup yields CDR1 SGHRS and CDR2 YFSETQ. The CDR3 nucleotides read TGCGCCAGCAGCTTCCCCGACGGACAGCCTCCTTCCAACTACGAGCAGTACTTC. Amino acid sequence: CASSFPDGQPPSNYEQYF.

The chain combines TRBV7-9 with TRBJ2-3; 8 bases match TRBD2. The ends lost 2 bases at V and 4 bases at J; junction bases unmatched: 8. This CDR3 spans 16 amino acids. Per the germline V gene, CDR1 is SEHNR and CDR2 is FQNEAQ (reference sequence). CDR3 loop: CASSLSGGPGADTQYF. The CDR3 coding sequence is TGTGCCAGCAGCTTATCGGGAGGGCCGGGGGCAGATACGCAGTATTTT.

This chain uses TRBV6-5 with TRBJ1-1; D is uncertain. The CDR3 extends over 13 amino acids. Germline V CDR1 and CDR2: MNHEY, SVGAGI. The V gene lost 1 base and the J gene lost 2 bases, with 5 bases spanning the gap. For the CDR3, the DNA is TGTGCCAGCAGTTACTTAGCAAACACTGAAGCTTTCTTT. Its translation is CASSYLANTEAFF.

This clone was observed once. The CDR3 bases are TGCGCCAGCAGCTTGTTGCTAGCGGCCACAGATACGCAGTATTTT. This codes for CASSLLLAATDTQYF. V usage is TRBV5-1 and J usage is TRBJ2-3; 7 bases map to TRBD2. Germline values: CDR1 SGHRS, CDR2 YFSETQ. After removal of 1 base from V and 2 bases from J, the junction contained 4 bases not matched to a gene. The CDR3 is 15 residues long.

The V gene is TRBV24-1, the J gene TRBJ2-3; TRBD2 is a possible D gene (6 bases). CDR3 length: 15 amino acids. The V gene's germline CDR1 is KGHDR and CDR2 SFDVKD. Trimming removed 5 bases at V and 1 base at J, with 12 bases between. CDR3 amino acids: CATSVWGEGTDTQYF. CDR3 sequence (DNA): TGTGCCACCAGTGTGTGGGGGGAGGGCACAGATACGCAGTATTTT.

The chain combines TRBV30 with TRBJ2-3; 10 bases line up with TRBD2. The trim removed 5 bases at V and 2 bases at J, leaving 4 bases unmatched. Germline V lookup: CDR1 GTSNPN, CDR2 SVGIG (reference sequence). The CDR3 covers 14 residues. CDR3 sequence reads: CAWRLAGATDTQYF. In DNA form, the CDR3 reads TGTGCCTGGCGCCTAGCGGGAGCCACAGATACGCAGTATTTT.

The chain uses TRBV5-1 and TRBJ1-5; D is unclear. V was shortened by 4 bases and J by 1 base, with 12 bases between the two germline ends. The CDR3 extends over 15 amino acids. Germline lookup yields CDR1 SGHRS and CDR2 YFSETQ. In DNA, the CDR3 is TGCGCCAGCAGCGCGGGCCTTGGCAGCAATCAGCCCCAGCATTTT. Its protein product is CASSAGLGSNQPQHF.

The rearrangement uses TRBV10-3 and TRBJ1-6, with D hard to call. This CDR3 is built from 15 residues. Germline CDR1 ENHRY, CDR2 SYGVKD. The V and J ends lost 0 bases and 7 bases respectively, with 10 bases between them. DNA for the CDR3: TGTGCCATCAGTGAGTCATCAGGCCGAAATTCACCCCTCCACTTT. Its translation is CAISESSGRNSPLHF.

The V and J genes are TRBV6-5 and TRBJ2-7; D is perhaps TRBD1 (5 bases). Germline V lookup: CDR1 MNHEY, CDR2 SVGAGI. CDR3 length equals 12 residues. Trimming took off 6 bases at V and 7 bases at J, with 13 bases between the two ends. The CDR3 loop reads CASSQGRREQYF. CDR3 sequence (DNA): TGTGCCAGCAGCCAGGGTCGACGGGAGCAGTACTTC.

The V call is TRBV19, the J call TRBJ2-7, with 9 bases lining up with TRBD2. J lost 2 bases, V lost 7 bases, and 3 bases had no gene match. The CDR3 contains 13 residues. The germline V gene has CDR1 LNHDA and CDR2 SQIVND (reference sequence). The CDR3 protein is CASNSGGTYEQYF. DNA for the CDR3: TGTGCCAGTAATAGCGGGGGCACCTACGAGCAGTACTTC.

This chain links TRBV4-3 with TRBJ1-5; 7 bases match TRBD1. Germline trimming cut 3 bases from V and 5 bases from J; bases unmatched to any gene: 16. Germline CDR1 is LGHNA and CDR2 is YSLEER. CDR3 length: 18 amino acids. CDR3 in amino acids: CASSQHRGQGEFYQPQHF. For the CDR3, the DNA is TGCGCCAGCAGCCAGCATAGGGGGCAGGGGGAATTCTATCAGCCCCAGCATTTT.

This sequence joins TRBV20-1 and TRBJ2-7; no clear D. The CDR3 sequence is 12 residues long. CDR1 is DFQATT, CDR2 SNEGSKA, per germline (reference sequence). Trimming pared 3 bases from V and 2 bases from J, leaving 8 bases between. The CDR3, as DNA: TGCAGTGCTAGTTACATGGCCTACGAGCAGTACTTC. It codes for CSASYMAYEQYF.

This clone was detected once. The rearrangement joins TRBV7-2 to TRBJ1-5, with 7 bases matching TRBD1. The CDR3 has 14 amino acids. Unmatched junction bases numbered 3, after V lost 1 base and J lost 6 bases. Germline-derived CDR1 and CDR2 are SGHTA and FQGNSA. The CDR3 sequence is CASSLDRGGQPQHF. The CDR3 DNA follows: TGTGCCAGCAGCTTAGACAGGGGAGGTCAGCCCCAGCATTTT.